This T cell receptor beta chain was sequenced in a study of tumor-infiltrating lymphocytes in localized non-small cell lung cancer. On this clone: The antigen is not known.

V was trimmed by 1 base and J by 2 bases, leaving 9 bases between them. The germline gives CDR1 SEHNR, CDR2 FQNEAQ (reference sequence). The CDR3 runs 15 residues. Measured with immunoSEQ multiplex PCR; TCRdb has only the in-frame clones, and not every one. The sample includes over 9,000 clones, 84% seen only once; the top ten take around 7.9%. Overall study results and limits: Recurrence-free survival showed no association with tumor T-cell fraction. Technical variation could not be separated from intratumor heterogeneity here.

This chain joins TRBV7-9 and TRBJ1-3; possibly TRBD1 for D (5 bases). The sample consisted of lung tumor tissue. This receptor was taken from a human donor with non-small cell lung cancer. The CDR3 is CASSLDGGAGNTIYF. CDR3 bases: TGTGCCAGCAGCTTAGATGGGGGAGCTGGAAACACCATATATTTT.